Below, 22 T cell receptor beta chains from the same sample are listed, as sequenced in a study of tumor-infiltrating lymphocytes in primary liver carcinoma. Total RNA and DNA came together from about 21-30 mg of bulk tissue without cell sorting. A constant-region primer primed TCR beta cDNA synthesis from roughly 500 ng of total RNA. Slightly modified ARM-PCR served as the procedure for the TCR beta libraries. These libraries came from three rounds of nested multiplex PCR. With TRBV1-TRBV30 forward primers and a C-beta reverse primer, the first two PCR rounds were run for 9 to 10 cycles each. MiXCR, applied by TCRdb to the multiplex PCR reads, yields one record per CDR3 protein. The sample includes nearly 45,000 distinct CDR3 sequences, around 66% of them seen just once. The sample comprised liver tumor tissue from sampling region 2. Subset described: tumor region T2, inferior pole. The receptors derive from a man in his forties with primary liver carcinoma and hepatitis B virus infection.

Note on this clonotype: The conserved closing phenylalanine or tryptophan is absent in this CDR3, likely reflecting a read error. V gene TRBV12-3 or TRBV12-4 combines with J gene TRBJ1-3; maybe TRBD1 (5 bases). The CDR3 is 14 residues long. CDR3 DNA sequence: TGTACCAGCAGTTCTCGGGGGGCTGGAAACACCATATATCTT. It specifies CTSSSRGAGNTIYL.

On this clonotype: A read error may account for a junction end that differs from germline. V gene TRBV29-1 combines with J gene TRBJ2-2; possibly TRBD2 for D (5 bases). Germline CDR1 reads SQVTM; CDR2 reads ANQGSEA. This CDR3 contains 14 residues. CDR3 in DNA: TGCAGCGTTGATACGCTGGGGAACATCGGGGAGTTGTTTTTT. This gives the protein CSVDTLGNIGELFF.

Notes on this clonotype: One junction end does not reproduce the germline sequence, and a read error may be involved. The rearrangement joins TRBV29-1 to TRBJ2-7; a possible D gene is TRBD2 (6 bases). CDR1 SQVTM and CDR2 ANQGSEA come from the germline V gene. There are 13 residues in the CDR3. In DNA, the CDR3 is TGCAGTGTTCAATCGAGGGGAGGACGCGAGCACTACTTC. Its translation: CSVQSRGGREHYF.

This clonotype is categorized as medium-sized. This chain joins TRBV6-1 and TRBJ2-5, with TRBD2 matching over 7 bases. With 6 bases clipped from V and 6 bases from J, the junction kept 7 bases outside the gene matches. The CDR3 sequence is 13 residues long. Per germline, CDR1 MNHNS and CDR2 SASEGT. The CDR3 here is CASSRDYDQTQYF. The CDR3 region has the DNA TGTGCCAGCAGCCGGGACTATGATCAGACCCAGTACTTC.

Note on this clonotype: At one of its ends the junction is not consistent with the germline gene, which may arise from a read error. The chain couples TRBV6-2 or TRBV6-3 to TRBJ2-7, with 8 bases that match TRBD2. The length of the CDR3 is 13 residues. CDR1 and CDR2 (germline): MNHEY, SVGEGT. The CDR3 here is CAGSYGLASGQYF. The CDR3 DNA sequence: TGTGCCGGCAGTTACGGACTAGCATCCGGGCAGTACTTC.

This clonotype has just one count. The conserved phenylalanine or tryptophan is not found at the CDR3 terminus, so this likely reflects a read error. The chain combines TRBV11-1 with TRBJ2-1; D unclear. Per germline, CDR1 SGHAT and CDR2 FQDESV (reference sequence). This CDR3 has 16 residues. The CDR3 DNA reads TGTGCCAACAGCTTGGGTCGGGCCAGCTCCTACAATGAGCAGTTCTTA. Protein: CANSLGRASSYNEQFL.

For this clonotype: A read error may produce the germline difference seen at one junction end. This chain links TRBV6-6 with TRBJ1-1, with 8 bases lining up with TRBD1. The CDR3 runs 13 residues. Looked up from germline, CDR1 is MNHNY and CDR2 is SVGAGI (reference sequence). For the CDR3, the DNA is TGTGCCAGTAGCACAGGGGGGGCTACTGAAACTTTCTTT. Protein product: CASSTGGATETFF.

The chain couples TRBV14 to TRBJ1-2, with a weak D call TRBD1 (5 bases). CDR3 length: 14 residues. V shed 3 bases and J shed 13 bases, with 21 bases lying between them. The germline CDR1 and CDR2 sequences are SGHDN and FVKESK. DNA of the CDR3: TGTGCCAGCAGCCATCAGGGTGATAGCCATGACTGCACCTTC. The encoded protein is CASSHQGDSHDCTF.

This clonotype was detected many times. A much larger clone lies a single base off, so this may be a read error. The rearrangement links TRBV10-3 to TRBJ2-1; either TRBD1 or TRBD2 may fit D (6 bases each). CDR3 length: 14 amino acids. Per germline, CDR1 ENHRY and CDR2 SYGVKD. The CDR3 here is CAIQQGGIYNEQLF. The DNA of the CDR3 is TGTGCCATTCAACAGGGAGGCATTTACAATGAGCAGCTCTTC.

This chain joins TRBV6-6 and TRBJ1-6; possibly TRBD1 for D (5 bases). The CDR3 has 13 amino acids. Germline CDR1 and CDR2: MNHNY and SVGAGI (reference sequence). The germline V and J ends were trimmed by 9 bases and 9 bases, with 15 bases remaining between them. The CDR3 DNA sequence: TGTGCCAGTAGTGTTACAGGAATTTCACCCCTCCACTTT. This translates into CASSVTGISPLHF.

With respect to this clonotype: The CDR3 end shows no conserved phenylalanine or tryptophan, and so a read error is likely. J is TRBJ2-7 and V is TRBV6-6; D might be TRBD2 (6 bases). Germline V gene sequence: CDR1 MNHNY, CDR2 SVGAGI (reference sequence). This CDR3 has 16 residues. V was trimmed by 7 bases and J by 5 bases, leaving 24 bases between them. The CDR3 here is CASTPLLAGGRNEQYS. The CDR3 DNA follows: TGTGCCAGCACCCCACTCTTAGCAGGAGGGAGAAACGAGCAGTACTCC.

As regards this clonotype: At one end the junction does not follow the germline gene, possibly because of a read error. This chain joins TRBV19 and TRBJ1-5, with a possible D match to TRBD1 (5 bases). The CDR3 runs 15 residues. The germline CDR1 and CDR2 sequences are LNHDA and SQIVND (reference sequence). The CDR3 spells CASSIGGAGNQLQHF. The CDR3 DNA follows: TGTGCCAGTAGTATTGGAGGGGCGGGTAATCAGCTCCAGCATTTT.

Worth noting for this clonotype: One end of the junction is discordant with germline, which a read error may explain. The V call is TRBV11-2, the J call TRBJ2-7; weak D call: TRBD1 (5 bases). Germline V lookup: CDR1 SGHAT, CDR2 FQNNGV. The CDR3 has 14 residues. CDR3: CASSSNRNPYEQHF. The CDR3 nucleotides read TGTGCCAGCAGCTCTAACAGGAACCCCTACGAGCAACACTTC.

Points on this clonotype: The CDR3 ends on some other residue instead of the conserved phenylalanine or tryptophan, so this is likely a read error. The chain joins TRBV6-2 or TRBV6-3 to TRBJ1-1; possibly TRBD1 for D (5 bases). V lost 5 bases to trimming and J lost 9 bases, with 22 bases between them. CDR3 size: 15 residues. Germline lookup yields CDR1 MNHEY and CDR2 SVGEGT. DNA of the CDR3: TGTGCCAGCAGTAAGGTTACGGGGCTTGAGTTGAAAGCTTTCTAT. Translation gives CASSKVTGLELKAFY.

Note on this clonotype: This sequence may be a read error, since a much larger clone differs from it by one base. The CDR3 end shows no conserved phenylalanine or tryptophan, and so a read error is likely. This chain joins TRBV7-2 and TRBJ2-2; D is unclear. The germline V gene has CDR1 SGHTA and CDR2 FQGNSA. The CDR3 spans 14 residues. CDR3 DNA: TGTGCCATCAGCTTAGGATGGGGCACCGGGGAGCTGTTTTCT. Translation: CAISLGWGTGELFS.

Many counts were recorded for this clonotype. CDR3 protein: CASSERREQYF. The CDR3 coding sequence is TGTGCCAGCAGTGAAAGGCGGGAGCAGTACTTC. The rearrangement links TRBV25-1 to TRBJ2-7; no reliable D call. There are 11 residues in the CDR3. Germline CDR1 and CDR2: MGHDK and SYGVNS. Between the trimmed V and J ends, which lost 2 bases and 7 bases, there was a span of 6 bases.

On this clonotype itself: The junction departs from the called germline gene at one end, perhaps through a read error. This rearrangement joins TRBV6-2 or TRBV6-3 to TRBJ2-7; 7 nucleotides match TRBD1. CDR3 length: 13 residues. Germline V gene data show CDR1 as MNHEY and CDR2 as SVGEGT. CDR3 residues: CAYSPTGAYEQYF. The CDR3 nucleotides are TGTGCCTACAGCCCTACAGGGGCCTACGAGCAGTATTTC.

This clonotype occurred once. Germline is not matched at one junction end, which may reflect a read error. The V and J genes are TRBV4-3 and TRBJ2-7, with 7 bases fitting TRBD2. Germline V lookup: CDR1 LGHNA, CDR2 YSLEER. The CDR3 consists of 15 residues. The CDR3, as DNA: TGCGCCAGCAACCAAGATCGGGCTAGCGGCTACGATCAGTACTTC. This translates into CASNQDRASGYDQYF.

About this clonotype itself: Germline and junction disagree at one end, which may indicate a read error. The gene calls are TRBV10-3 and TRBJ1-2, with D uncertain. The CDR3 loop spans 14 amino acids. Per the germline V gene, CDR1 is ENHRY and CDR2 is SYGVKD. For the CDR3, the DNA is TGTGCCATCAGAGAATGGGTGAGCGGCTATGGCTACCCCTTT. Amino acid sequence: CAIREWVSGYGYPF.

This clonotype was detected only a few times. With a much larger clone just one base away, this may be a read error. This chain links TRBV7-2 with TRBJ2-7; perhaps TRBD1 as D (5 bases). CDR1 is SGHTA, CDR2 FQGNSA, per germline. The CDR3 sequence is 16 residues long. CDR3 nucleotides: TGTGCCAGCAGCCAAGGGGCGTCCGGTCCCTCCTACGTGCAGTACTTC. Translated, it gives CASSQGASGPSYVQYF.

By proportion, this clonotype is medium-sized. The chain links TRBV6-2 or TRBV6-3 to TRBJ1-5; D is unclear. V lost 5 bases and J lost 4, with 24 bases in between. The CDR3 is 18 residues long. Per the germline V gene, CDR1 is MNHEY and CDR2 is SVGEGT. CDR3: CASSHTLRTLAPNQPQHF. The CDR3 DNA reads TGTGCCAGCAGTCACACCCTTCGGACCTTGGCCCCGAATCAGCCCCAGCATTTT.

The CDR3 is CAWSVLGRGTFQYF. The CDR3 nucleotides are TGTGCCTGGAGTGTACTCGGGAGAGGGACCTTTCAGTACTTC. The rearrangement uses TRBV30 and TRBJ2-4; possibly TRBD2 for D (6 bases). The CDR3 is 14 amino acids. V was clipped by 0 bases and J by 11 bases, with 17 bases between them. Germline CDR1 and CDR2: GTSNPN and SVGIG (reference sequence).